One and the same sample provided the 28 T cell receptor beta chains below, sequenced in a study of tumor-infiltrating lymphocytes in primary liver carcinoma. Starting material of 400 to 600 ng total RNA yielded TCR beta cDNA via a constant-region primer. Sequencing libraries for TCR beta derived from three nested multiplex PCR rounds that used slightly modified ARM-PCR. Running 10 cycles apiece, the first two PCR rounds relied on TRBV1-TRBV30 forward primers together with a C-beta reverse primer. TCRdb processed the multiplex PCR reads anew with MiXCR; each CDR3 protein has one entry. The table lists some 120,000 distinct CDR3 sequences, 60% to 80% of them singletons. The tissue used was unsorted bulk material of about 19-31 mg. RNA and DNA were co-extracted from it with the AllPrep DNA/RNA mini kit. Specimen: liver tumor tissue from sampling region 3. Subset defined: tumor region T3, left-lateral pole. These receptors were collected from a woman in her fifties or sixties with primary liver carcinoma and hepatitis B virus infection.

The chain recombines TRBV28 with TRBJ2-6; perhaps TRBD1 as D (6 bases). There are 16 residues in the CDR3. V lost 6 bases to trimming and J lost 0 bases, with 12 bases between them. Germline V gives CDR1 MDHEN, CDR2 SYDVKM. The CDR3 nucleotides are TGTGCCAGCAGACCCACAGGGTACTCTGGGGCCAACGTCCTGACTTTC. The encoded protein is CASRPTGYSGANVLTF.

A few counts support this clonotype. This may be a read error, as it is one base from a much larger clone. This sequence joins TRBV29-1 and TRBJ2-7; D is undetermined. CDR1 and CDR2 (germline): SQVTM, ANQGSEA. This CDR3 is built from 14 residues. The germline V and J ends were trimmed by 1 base and 0 bases, with 10 bases remaining between them. CDR3 protein: CSVEGHSNSYEQYF. CDR3 coding DNA: TGCAGCGTTGAAGGCCACAGCAACTCCTACGAGCAGTACTTC.

Concerning this clonotype: Without the conserved terminal phenylalanine or tryptophan, this CDR3 likely stems from a read error. No DNA is shown, since the ends of the CDR3 on it are uncertain; the CDR3 is the one TCRdb lists. This CDR3 is CASSLGTEALS. V usage is TRBV7-9 and J usage is TRBJ1-1. The CDR3 is 11 amino acids in total, end residues counted. The germline V gene has CDR1 SEHNR and CDR2 FQNEAQ (reference sequence).

The chain joins TRBV7-8 to TRBJ2-3; unclear D gene. The J call may be wrong; the DNA end is better matched by TRBJ1-5. Germline V gene sequence: CDR1 SGHVS, CDR2 FQNEAQ. This CDR3 is built from 14 residues. This CDR3 is CAIGAGVFTVTQHF. The CDR3 DNA is TGTGCCATTGGTGCAGGAGTTTTCACAGTTACGCAGCATTTT.

This clonotype was found once. Mismatch with germline at one junction end may stem from a read error. The J gene is TRBJ2-7, the V gene TRBV6-2 or TRBV6-3, with D unresolved. From germline, CDR1 is MNHEY and CDR2 SVGEGT. CDR3 length: 18 residues. The CDR3 protein is CASSYSISSGKVTYGQYF. In nucleotides, the CDR3 is TGTGCCAGCAGTTACTCAATTTCGAGTGGGAAAGTCACGTACGGGCAGTACTTC.

The table lists this clonotype with a count of one. A much bigger clone sits one base away, suggesting this may be a read error. This chain connects TRBV18 to TRBJ1-1; no definite D call. In germline, CDR1 is KGHSH, CDR2 LQKENI. The CDR3 is 14 residues long. V dropped 2 bases and J dropped 5 bases, with 12 bases sitting between them. The CDR3 region is CASSPYFQGTEAFF. CDR3 nucleotides: TGTGCCAGCTCACCATATTTCCAAGGGACTGAAGCTTTCTTT.

The V call is TRBV28, the J call TRBJ2-5, with 8 bases lining up with TRBD1. This CDR3 is 16 amino acids long. Germline CDR1 reads MDHEN; CDR2 reads SYDVKM. Losses at the gene ends were 4 bases for V and 5 bases for J; bases not matched to a gene: 12. Written as DNA, the CDR3 is TGTGCCAGCAGTTCGGTCCTGGACAGGGTTCGCGAGACCCAGTACTTC. It is translated as CASSSVLDRVRETQYF.

About this clonotype: The CDR3 end shows no conserved phenylalanine or tryptophan, and so a read error is likely. DNA of the CDR3: TGTGCCAGCTGCTTGAGGATGTTACAAGAGACCCAGTACTAC. Its translation is CASCLRMLQETQYY. The chain combines TRBV11-2 with TRBJ2-5, with unresolved D. Germline V lookup: CDR1 SGHAT, CDR2 FQNNGV. The CDR3 is made up of 14 amino acids.

On this clonotype itself: The junction shows a germline mismatch at one end, possibly a read error. The chain has TRBV6-1 and TRBJ1-2; 9 bases are a match to TRBD1. The CDR3 sequence is 17 residues long. Looked up from germline, CDR1 is MNHNS and CDR2 is SASEGT. The CDR3, as DNA: TGTGTCAGCAGTGAAGCTCTAAACAGGGGGCCCGACTATGGCTACACCTTC. Translated, it gives CVSSEALNRGPDYGYTF.

There are a few counts of this clonotype. A single base separates this from a much larger clone, so it may be a read error. The chain combines TRBV6-1 with TRBJ1-5; no definite D call. Looked up from germline, CDR1 is MNHNS and CDR2 is SASEGT. There are 12 residues in the CDR3. CDR3 coding DNA: TGTGTCAGCAGTAAGGACAATCAGCCCCAGCATTTT. As protein: CVSSKDNQPQHF.

Turning to this clonotype: The junction and the germline gene differ at one end; a read error may be behind it. This chain's CDR3 is CACSLTRISGSIETQYF. Written as DNA, the CDR3 is TGTGCCTGCAGCTTGACAAGGATTAGCGGGAGCATCGAGACCCAGTACTTC. The chain recombines TRBV5-4 with TRBJ2-5; TRBD2 matches at 9 bases. The germline gives CDR1 SGHNT, CDR2 YYREEE (reference sequence). The CDR3 loop spans 17 amino acids.

J is TRBJ2-3 and V is TRBV12-3 or TRBV12-4; 9 nucleotides line up with TRBD1. Losses at the gene ends were 5 bases for V and 1 base for J; bases not matched to a gene: 4. The CDR3 has 15 amino acids. The CDR3 is CASSIRDRGTDTQYF. CDR3 in DNA: TGTGCCAGCAGTATCCGGGACAGGGGCACAGATACGCAGTATTTT.

This clonotype has a count of ten or more. The J gene is TRBJ2-7, the V gene TRBV29-1; D gene uncertain. CDR1 is SQVTM, CDR2 ANQGSEA, per germline. The CDR3 runs to 12 residues. Trimming took off 3 bases at V and 1 base at J, with 7 bases between the two ends. DNA of the CDR3: TGCAGCGTTGAGGACGGGTCCTACGAGCAGTACTTC. Protein product: CSVEDGSYEQYF.

This clonotype was seen only a few times. J is TRBJ1-2 and V is TRBV28, with TRBD1 matching over 10 bases. Germline CDR1 reads MDHEN; CDR2 reads SYDVKM. Trimming took 3 bases from V and 6 from J; bases not matched to a gene: 10. The CDR3 extends over 16 amino acids. CDR3 residues: CASSFGTGAGVDGYTF. As DNA, the CDR3 is TGTGCCAGCAGTTTCGGGACAGGGGCGGGGGTTGATGGCTACACCTTC.

Details on this clonotype: An end of the junction does not agree with germline; a read error may underlie this. The chain recombines TRBV28 with TRBJ2-3; D might be TRBD2 (7 bases). CDR1 and CDR2 from the germline V gene are MDHEN and SYDVKM. The CDR3 has 16 amino acids. The CDR3 sequence is CASSPYGGASIDTQYF. CDR3 nucleotides: TGTGCCAGCAGTCCATATGGGGGGGCCAGCATAGATACGCAGTATTTT.

This sequence joins TRBV11-2 and TRBJ2-1; TRBD1 aligns across 7 bases. The CDR3 consists of 16 residues. CDR1 is SGHAT and CDR2 is FQNNGV in the germline V gene. The J segment lost 4 bases and the V segment lost 2 bases, leaving 8 bases of the junction unmatched. CDR3 residues: CASSLRRDRDYNEQFF. CDR3 nucleotide sequence: TGTGCCAGCAGCTTACGACGGGACAGAGATTACAATGAGCAGTTCTTC. Full variable domain (rest looked up from reference TRBV11-2 and TRBJ2-1): EAGVAQSPRYKIIEKRQSVAFWCNPISGHATLYWYQQILGQGPKLLIQFQNNGVVDDSQLPKDRFSAERLKGVDSTLKIQPAKLEDSAVYLCASSLRRDRDYNEQFFGPGTRLTVL.

Many counts were recorded for this clonotype. The chain employs TRBV5-6 and TRBJ2-3, with 12 bases lining up with TRBD2. The CDR3 extends over 16 amino acids. Germline CDR1 and CDR2: SGHDT and YYEEEE. The V segment lost 4 bases and the J segment 4 bases; nucleotides outside the gene matches: 7. The DNA of the CDR3 is TGTGCCAGCAGCCGAACGACTAGCGGGAGCTCAGATACGCAGTATTTT. It yields the protein CASSRTTSGSSDTQYF.

The chain carries TRBV7-8 and TRBJ2-1, with D possibly TRBD2 on 5 matching bases. Trimming left V 5 bases short and J 4 bases short, with 18 bases between. The germline gives CDR1 SGHVS, CDR2 FQNEAQ. The CDR3 has 16 amino acids. CDR3 DNA sequence: TGTGCCAGCAGCCCCGGGATACTATCATTTTACAATGAGCAGTTCTTC. Its protein product is CASSPGILSFYNEQFF.

The CDR3 here is CASEDGQATYGYTF. The DNA of the CDR3 is TGTGCCAGCGAAGACGGGCAGGCCACCTATGGCTACACCTTC. The rearrangement uses TRBV28 and TRBJ1-2; D remains unclear. The CDR3 spans 14 residues. Trimming left V 8 bases short and J 4 bases short, with 17 bases between. Per the germline V gene, CDR1 is MDHEN and CDR2 is SYDVKM.

A remark on this clonotype: A read error may produce the germline difference seen at one junction end. This chain links TRBV11-2 with TRBJ1-4; a possible D gene is TRBD1 (6 bases). The CDR3 runs 17 residues. Germline assignment: CDR1 SGHAT and CDR2 FQNNGV. Here the CDR3 DNA reads TGTGCCAACAGCCTCACCCGACAGGCTGCAACTAATGAAAAATTGTCTTTT. Its translation is CANSLTRQAATNEKLSF.

This clonotype was observed at least ten times. The chain carries TRBV6-1 and TRBJ2-3; 7 positions agree with TRBD1. J gave up 5 bases and V 6 bases, and 11 bases lay outside the gene matches. Germline loops: CDR1 MNHNS, CDR2 SASEGT. The CDR3 length is 15 residues. The CDR3 region is CASRLDRASGDTQYF. Here the CDR3 DNA reads TGTGCCAGCAGATTAGACAGGGCCTCAGGAGATACGCAGTATTTT.

The table lists this clonotype with a few counts. The chain couples TRBV7-9 to TRBJ2-5; either TRBD1 or TRBD2 may supply D (5 bases each). Germline loops: CDR1 SEHNR, CDR2 FQNEAQ (reference sequence). The CDR3 is 16 amino acids. The V end was cut by 5 bases, the J end by 0 bases, with 16 bases between. The CDR3 sequence is CASSPKGLADQETQYF. In DNA form, the CDR3 reads TGTGCCAGCAGCCCAAAGGGGCTAGCAGACCAAGAGACCCAGTACTTC.

The V and J genes are TRBV11-2 and TRBJ2-3; either TRBD1 or TRBD2 may supply D (5 bases each). Germline V CDR1 and CDR2: SGHAT, FQNNGV. The length of the CDR3 is 14 residues. The V end was cut by 0 bases, the J end by 11 bases, with 15 bases between. CDR3 sequence (DNA): TGTGCCAGCAGCTTAGACAGGGAGACCGGTAGGCAGTATTTT. Protein sequence: CASSLDRETGRQYF.

With respect to this clonotype: A much larger clone sits a single nucleotide away, making a read error possible. Because it lacks the conserved phenylalanine or tryptophan at the end, this CDR3 is likely a read error. This sequence joins TRBV4-2 and TRBJ1-1; D remains ambiguous. V lost 0 bases to trimming and J lost 1 base, with 6 bases between them. Per germline, CDR1 LGHNA and CDR2 YNFKEQ. This CDR3 is 14 amino acids long. DNA of the CDR3: TGTGCCAGCAGCCAAGATGAGAGGAACACTGAAGCTTTCATT. It codes for CASSQDERNTEAFI.

Remarks on this clonotype: The CDR3 end shows no conserved phenylalanine or tryptophan, and so a read error is likely. This CDR3 reads CASSLIGQGTEAFY. The CDR3 DNA follows: TGTGCCAGTAGTTTAATTGGACAGGGCACTGAAGCTTTCTAT. This rearrangement joins TRBV19 to TRBJ1-1; 8 bases line up with TRBD1. Germline CDR1 is LNHDA and CDR2 is SQIVND (reference sequence). This CDR3 has 14 residues. V shed 5 bases and J 4 bases; nucleotides not matched to a gene: 6.

As regards this clonotype: A much larger clone lies a single base off, so this may be a read error. The V call is TRBV11-3, the J call TRBJ2-1, with 12 bases that match TRBD2. The CDR3 spans 15 residues. Germline CDR1 is SGHNT and CDR2 is YENEEA. The CDR3 nucleotides are TGTGTCAGCAGCTCCAGACTAGCGGGAGACAATGAGCAGTTCTTC. It yields the protein CVSSSRLAGDNEQFF.

Concerning this clonotype: A much larger clone differs from this one at a single base, so this may be a read error. Written as DNA, the CDR3 is TGTGTCAGTACGGGATCCACAGATACGCAGTATTTT. This gives the protein CVSTGSTDTQYF. This sequence joins TRBV28 and TRBJ2-3, with D possibly matching TRBD2 (5 bases). CDR3 length: 12 residues. Germline V gives CDR1 MDHEN, CDR2 SYDVKM.

This clonotype was counted a few times. The rearrangement joins TRBV30 to TRBJ1-3, with D maybe TRBD1 (6 bases). This CDR3 comprises 12 residues. Germline CDR1 reads GTSNPN; CDR2 reads SVGIG (reference sequence). The ends were cut back, 6 bases at V and 4 bases at J, with 10 bases in the middle. The CDR3 reads CACPGGGNTIYF. DNA of the CDR3: TGTGCCTGTCCGGGGGGCGGAAACACCATATATTTT.